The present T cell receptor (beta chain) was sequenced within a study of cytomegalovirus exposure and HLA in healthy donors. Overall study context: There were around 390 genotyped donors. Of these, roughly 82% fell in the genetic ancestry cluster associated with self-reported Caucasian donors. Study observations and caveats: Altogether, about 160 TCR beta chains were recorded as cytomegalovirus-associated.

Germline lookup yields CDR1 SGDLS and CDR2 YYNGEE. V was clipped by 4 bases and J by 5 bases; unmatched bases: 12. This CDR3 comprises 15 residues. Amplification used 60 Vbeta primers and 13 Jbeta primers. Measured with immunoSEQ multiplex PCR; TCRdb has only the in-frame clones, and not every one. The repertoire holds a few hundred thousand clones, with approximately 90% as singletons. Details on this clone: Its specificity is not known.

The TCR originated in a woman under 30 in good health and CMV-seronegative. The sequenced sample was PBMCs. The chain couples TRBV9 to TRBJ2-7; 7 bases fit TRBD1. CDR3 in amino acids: CASSLDWGQQDEQYF. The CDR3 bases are TGTGCCAGCAGCCTCGACTGGGGACAGCAGGACGAGCAGTACTTC.